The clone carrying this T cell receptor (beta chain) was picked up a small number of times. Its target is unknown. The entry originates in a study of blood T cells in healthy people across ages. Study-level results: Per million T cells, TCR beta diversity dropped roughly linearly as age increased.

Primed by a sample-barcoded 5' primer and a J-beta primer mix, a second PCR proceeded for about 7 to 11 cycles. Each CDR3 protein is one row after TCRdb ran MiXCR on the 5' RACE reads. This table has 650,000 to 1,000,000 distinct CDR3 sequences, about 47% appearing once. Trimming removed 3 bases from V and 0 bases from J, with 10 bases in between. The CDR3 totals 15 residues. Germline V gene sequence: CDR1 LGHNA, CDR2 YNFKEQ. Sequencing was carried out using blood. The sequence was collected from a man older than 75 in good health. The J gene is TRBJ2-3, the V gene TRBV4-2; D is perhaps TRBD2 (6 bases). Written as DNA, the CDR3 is TGTGCCAGCAGCCATTCCGGGACTAGCACAGATACGCAGTATTTT. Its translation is CASSHSGTSTDTQYF.